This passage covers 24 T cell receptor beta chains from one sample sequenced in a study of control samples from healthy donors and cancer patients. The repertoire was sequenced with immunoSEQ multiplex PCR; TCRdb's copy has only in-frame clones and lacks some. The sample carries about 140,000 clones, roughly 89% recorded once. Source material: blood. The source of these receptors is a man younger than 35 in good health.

Here the CDR3 reads CAWSVQAGPDTQYF. The CDR3 DNA is TGTGCCTGGAGTGTACAGGCGGGACCCGATACGCAGTATTTT. V and J are TRBV30 and TRBJ2-3, with D tentatively TRBD2 (6 bases). CDR1 GTSNPN and CDR2 SVGIG come from the germline V gene (reference sequence). V was shortened by 0 bases and J by 6 bases, with 13 bases between the two germline ends. The CDR3 is 14 residues long.

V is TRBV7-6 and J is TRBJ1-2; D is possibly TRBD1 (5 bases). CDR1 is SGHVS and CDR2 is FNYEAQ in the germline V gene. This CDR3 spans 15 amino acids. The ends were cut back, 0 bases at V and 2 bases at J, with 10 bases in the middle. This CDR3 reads CASSLAGEGNYGYTF. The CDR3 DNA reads TGTGCCAGCAGCTTAGCGGGGGAGGGGAACTATGGCTACACCTTC.

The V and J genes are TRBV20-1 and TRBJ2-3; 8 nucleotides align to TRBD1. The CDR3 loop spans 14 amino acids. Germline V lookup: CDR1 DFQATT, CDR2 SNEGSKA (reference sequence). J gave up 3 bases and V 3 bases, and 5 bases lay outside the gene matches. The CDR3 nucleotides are TGCAGTGCTAGTGACAGGGGCTCGACAGATACGCAGTATTTT. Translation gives CSASDRGSTDTQYF.

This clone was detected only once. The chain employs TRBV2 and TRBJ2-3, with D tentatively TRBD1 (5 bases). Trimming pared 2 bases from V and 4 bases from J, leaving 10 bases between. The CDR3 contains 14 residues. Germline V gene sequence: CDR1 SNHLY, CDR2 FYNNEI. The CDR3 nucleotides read TGTGCCAGCAGTGAATCCAGGGTCCCAGATACGCAGTATTTT. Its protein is CASSESRVPDTQYF.

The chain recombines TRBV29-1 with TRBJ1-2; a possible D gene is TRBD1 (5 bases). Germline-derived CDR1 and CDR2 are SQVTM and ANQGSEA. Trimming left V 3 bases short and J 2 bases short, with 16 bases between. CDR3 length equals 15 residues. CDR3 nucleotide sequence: TGCAGCGTTGATGGGCAGGGTGGATCCAACTATGGCTACACCTTC. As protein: CSVDGQGGSNYGYTF.

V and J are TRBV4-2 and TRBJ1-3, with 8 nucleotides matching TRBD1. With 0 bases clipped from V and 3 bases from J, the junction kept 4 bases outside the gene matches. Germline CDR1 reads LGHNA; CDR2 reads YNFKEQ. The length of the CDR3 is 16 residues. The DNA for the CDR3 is TGTGCCAGCAGCCAAGATCCGGGACAGGTTGGAAACACCATATATTTT. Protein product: CASSQDPGQVGNTIYF.

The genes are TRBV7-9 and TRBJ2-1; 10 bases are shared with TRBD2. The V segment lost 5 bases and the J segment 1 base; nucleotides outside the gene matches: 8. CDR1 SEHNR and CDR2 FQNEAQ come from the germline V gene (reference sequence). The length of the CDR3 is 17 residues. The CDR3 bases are TGTGCCAGCAGCATCTACTATAGCGGGGGGTCCTACAATGAGCAGTTCTTC. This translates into CASSIYYSGGSYNEQFF.

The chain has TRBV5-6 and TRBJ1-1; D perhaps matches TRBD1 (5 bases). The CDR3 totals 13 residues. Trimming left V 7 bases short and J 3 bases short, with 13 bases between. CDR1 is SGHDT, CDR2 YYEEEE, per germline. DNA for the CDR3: TGTGCCAGCGGACTTCAGGGTTACACTGAAGCTTTCTTT. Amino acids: CASGLQGYTEAFF.

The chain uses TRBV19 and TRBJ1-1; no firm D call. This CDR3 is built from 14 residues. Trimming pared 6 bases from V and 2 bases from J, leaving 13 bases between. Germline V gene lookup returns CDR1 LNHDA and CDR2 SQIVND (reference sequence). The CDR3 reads CASRGRSGNTEAFF. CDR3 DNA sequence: TGTGCCAGTAGGGGAAGAAGCGGAAACACTGAAGCTTTCTTT.

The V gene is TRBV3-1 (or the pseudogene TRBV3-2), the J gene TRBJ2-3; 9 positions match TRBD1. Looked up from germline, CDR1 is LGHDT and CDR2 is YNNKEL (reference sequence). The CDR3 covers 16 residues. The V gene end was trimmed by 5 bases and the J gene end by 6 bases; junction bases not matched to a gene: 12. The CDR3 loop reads CASSEMTGGHSDTQYF. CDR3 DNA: TGTGCCAGCAGCGAAATGACAGGGGGACATTCGGATACGCAGTATTTT.

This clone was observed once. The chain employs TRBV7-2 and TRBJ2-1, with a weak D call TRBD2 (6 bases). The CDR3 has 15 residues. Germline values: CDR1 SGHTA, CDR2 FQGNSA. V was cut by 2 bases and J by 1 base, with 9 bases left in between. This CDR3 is CASSLLRGSYNEQFF. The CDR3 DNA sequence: TGTGCCAGCAGCTTATTGCGGGGTTCCTACAATGAGCAGTTCTTC.

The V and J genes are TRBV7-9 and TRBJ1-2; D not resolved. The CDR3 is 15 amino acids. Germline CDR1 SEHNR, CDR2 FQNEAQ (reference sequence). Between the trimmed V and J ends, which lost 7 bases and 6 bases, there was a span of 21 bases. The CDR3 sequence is CASTPFGPARNGYTF. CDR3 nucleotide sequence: TGTGCCAGCACCCCTTTTGGACCGGCAAGAAATGGCTACACCTTC.

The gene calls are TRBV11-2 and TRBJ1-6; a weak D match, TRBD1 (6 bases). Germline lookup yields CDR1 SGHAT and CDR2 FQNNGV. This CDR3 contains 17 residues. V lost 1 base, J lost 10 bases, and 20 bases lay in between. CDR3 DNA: TGTGCCAGCAGCTTAGCGGGGGCGGCGACAGTTTTCTCACCCCTCCACTTT. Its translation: CASSLAGAATVFSPLHF.

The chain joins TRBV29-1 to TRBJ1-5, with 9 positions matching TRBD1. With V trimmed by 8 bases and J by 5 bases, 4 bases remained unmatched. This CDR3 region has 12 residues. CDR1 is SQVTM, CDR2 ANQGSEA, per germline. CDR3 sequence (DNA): TGCAGCTTCCGACAGGGGGATCAGCCCCAGCATTTT. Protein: CSFRQGDQPQHF.

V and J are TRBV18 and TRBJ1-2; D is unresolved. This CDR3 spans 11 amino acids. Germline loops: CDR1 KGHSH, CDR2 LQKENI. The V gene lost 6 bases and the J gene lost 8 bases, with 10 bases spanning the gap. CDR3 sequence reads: CASSQDRGYTF. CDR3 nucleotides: TGTGCCAGCTCTCAGGATAGAGGCTACACCTTC.

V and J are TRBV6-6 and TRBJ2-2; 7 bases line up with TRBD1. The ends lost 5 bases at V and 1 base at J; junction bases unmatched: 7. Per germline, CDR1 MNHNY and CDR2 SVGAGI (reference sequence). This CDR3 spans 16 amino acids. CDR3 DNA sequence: TGTGCCAGCAGTCATAACAGGGGTCAGAACACCGGGGAGCTGTTTTTT. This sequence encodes CASSHNRGQNTGELFF.

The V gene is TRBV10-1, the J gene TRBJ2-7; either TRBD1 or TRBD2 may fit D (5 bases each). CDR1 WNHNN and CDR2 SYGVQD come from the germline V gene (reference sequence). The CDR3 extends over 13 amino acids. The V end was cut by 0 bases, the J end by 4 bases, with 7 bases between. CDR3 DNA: TGCGCCAGCAGTGAGTCTGGGGGTTACGAGCAGTACTTC. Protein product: CASSESGGYEQYF.

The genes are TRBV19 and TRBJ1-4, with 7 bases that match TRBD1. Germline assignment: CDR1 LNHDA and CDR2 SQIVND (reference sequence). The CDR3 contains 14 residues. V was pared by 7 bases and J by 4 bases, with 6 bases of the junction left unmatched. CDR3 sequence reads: CASNAAGGNEKLFF. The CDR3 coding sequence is TGTGCCAGTAACGCGGCAGGGGGTAATGAAAAACTGTTTTTT.

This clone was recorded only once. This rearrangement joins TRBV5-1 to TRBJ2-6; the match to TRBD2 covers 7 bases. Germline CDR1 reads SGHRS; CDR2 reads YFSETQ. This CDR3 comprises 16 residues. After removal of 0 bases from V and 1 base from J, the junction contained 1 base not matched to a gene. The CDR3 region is CASSLDGGSGANVLTF. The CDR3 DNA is TGCGCCAGCAGCTTGGACGGGGGGTCTGGGGCCAACGTCCTGACTTTC. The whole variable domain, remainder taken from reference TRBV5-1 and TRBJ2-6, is KAGVTQTPRYLIKTRGQQVTLSCSPISGHRSVSWYQQTPGQGLQFLFEYFSETQRNKGNFPGRFSGRQFSNSRSEMNVSTLELGDSALYLCASSLDGGSGANVLTFGAGSRLTVL.

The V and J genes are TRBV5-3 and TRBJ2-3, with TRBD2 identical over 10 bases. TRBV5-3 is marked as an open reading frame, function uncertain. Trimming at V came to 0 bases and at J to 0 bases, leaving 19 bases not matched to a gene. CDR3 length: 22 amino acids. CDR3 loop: CARSLADLGGLAAPSSTDTQYF. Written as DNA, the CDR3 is TGTGCCAGAAGCTTGGCGGACCTAGGAGGACTAGCGGCACCTTCTAGCACAGATACGCAGTATTTT.

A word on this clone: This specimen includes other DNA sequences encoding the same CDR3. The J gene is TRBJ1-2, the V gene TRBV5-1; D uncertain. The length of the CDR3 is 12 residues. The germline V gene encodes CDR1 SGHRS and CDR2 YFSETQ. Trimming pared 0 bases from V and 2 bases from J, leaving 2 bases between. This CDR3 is CASSLDNYGYTF. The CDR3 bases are TGCGCCAGCAGCTTGGACAACTATGGCTACACCTTC.

The CDR3 DNA reads TGTGCCAGCAGTTACTCTTCGCCGGGACAGGGAGACACCATATATTTT. This translates into CASSYSSPGQGDTIYF. The J gene is TRBJ1-3, the V gene TRBV6-5; 9 nucleotides match TRBD1. Per the germline V gene, CDR1 is MNHEY and CDR2 is SVGAGI. Trimming took 0 bases from V and 8 from J; bases not matched to a gene: 8. The CDR3 extends over 16 amino acids.

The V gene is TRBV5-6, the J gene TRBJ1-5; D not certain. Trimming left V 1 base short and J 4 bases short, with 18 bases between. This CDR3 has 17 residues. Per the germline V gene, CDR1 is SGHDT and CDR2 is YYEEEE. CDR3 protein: CASSLQYGASYNQPQHF. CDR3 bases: TGTGCCAGCAGCTTGCAGTACGGAGCGAGCTATAATCAGCCCCAGCATTTT.

The CDR3 sequence: CASSQDLAGASYNEQFF. CDR3 bases: TGTGCCAGCAGCCAAGACCTAGCGGGGGCATCCTACAATGAGCAGTTCTTC. The chain combines TRBV3-1 (or the pseudogene TRBV3-2) with TRBJ2-1; 10 positions match TRBD2. CDR3 length: 17 residues. The ends lost 0 bases at V and 1 base at J; junction bases unmatched: 3. Germline assignment: CDR1 LGHDT and CDR2 YNNKEL (reference sequence).